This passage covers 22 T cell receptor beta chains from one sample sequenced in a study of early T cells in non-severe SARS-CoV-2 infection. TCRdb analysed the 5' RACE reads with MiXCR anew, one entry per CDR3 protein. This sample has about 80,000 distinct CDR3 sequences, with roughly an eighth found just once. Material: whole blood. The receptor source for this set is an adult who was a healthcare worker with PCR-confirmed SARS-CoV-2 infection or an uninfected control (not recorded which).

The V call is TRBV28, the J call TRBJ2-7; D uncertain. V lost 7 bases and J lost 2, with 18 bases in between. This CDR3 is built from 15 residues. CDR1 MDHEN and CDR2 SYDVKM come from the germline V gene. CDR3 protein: CASTPRQTGPYEQYF. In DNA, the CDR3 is TGTGCCAGCACCCCTCGGCAGACCGGCCCCTACGAGCAGTACTTC.

CDR3 DNA sequence: TGCAGCGTTGCTGTCACAGGGGATAGCGGCTACACCTTC. It translates to CSVAVTGDSGYTF. The chain joins TRBV29-1 to TRBJ1-2; 7 bases are a match to TRBD1. CDR1 is SQVTM, CDR2 ANQGSEA, per germline. This CDR3 spans 13 amino acids. V shed 4 bases, J shed 8 bases, and the junction held 10 bases outside the gene matches.

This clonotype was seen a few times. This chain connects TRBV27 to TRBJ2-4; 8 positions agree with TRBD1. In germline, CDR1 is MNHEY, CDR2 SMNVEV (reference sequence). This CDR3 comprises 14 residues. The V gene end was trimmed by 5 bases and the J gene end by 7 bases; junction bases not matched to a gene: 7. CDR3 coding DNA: TGTGCCAGCAGTCCCTGGACAGGGAGGAACATTCAGTACTTC. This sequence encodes CASSPWTGRNIQYF.

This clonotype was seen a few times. Here the CDR3 DNA reads TGTGCCAGCAGCTTTCGACTAGGGGGCGACGAGCAGTACTTC. Protein: CASSFRLGGDEQYF. The V call is TRBV11-2, the J call TRBJ2-7; possible D gene TRBD1, 7 bases. The CDR3 runs 14 residues. V lost 3 bases and J 5 bases, leaving 14 bases between the germline ends. Looked up from germline, CDR1 is SGHAT and CDR2 is FQNNGV.

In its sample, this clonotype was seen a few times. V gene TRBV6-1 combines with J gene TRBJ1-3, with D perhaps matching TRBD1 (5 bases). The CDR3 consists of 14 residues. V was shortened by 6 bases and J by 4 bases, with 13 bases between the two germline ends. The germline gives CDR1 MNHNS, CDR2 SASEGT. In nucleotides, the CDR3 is TGTGCCAGCAGGATCGGGGGTGCCGGAAACACCATATATTTT. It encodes CASRIGGAGNTIYF.

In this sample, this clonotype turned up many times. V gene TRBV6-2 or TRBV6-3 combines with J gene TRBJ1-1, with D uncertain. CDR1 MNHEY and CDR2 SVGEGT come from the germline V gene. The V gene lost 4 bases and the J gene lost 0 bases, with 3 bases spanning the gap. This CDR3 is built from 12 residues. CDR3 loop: CASSWVNTEAFF. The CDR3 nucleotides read TGTGCCAGCAGTTGGGTGAACACTGAAGCTTTCTTT.

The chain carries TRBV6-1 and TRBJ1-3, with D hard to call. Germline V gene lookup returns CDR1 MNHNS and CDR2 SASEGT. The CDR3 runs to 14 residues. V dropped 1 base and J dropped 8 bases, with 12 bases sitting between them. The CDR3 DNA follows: TGTGCCAGCAGTGAAGGGGCAAAGGGAGACACCATATATTTT. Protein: CASSEGAKGDTIYF.

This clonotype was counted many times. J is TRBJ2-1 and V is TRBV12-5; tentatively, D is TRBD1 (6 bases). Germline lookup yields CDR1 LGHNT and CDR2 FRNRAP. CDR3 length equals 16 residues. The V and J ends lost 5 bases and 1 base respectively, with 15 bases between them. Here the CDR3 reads CASGSQQGLSYNEQFF. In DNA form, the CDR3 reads TGTGCTAGTGGTAGCCAGCAGGGGTTGTCCTACAATGAGCAGTTCTTC. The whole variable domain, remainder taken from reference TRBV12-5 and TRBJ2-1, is DARVTQTPRHKVTEMGQEVTMRCQPILGHNTVFWYRQTMMQGLELLAYFRNRAPLDDSGMPKDRFSAEMPDATLATLKIQPSEPRDSAVYFCASGSQQGLSYNEQFFGPGTRLTVL.

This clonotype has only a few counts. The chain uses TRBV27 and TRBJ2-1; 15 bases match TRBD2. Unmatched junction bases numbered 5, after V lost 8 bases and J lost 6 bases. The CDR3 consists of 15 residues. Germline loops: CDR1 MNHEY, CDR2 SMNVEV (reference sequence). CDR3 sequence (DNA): TGTGCCAGCCCTGGACTAGCGGGAGGGGGCAATGAGCAGTTCTTC. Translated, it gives CASPGLAGGGNEQFF.

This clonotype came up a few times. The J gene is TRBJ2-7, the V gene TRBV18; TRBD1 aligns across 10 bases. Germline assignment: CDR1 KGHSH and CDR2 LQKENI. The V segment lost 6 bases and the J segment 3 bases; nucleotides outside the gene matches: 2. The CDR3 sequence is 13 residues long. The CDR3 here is CASSRTGGYEQYF. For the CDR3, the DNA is TGTGCCAGCTCTCGGACAGGGGGCTACGAGCAGTACTTC.

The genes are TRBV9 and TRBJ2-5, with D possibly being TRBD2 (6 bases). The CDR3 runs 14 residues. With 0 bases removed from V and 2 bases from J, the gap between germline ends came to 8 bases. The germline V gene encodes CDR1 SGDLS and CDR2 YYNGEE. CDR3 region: CASSVGGRQETQYF. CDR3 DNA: TGTGCCAGCAGCGTAGGTGGGAGGCAAGAGACCCAGTACTTC.

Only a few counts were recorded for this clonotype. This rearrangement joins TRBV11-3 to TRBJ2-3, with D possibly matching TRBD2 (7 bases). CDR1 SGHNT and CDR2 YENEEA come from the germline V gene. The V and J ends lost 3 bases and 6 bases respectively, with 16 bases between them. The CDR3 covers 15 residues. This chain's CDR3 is CASSFDGGRLDTQYF. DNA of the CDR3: TGTGCCAGCAGCTTCGACGGGGGGCGGCTTGATACGCAGTATTTT. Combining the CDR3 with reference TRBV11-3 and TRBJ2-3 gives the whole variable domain EAGVVQSPRYKIIEKKQPVAFWCNPISGHNTLYWYLQNLGQGPELLIRYENEEAVDDSQLPKDRFSAERLKGVDSTLKIQPAELGDSAVYLCASSFDGGRLDTQYFGPGTRLTVL.

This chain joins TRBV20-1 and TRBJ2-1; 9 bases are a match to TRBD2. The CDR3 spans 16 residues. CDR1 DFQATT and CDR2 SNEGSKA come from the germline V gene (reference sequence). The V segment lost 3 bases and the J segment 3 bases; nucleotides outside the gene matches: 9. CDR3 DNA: TGCAGTGCTAGCGTGGGGACTAGCTCAGGCTACAATGAGCAGTTCTTC. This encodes CSASVGTSSGYNEQFF.

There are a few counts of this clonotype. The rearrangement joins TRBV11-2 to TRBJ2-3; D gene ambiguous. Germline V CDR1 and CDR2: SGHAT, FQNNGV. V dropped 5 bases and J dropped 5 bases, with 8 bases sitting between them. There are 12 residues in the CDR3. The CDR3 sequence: CASSRTVDTQYF. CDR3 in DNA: TGTGCCAGCAGCCGTACGGTAGATACGCAGTATTTT.

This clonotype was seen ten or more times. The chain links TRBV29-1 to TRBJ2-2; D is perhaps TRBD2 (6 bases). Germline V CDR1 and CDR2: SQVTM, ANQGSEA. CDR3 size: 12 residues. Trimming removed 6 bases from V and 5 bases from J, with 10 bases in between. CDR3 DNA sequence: TGCAGCGTGACGGCGGGGACCGGGGAGCTGTTTTTT. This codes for CSVTAGTGELFF.

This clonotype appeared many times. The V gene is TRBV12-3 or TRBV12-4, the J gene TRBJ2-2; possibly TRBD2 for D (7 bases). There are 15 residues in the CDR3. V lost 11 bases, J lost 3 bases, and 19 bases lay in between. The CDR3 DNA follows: TGTGCCGTTAACCGGGGGGCCGGGGACACCGGGGAGCTGTTTTTT. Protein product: CAVNRGAGDTGELFF.

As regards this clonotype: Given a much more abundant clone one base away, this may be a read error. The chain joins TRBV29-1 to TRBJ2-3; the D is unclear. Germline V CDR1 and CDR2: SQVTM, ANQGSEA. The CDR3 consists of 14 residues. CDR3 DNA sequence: TGCAGCGTTGAAGATTTGCCTACCACAGATACGCAGAATTTT. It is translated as CSVEDLPTTDTQNF.

CDR3 DNA: TGTGCCAGCAGCTTAAACCCGTGGACAGCAAAGGACTCCTACAATGAGCAGTTCTTC. This encodes CASSLNPWTAKDSYNEQFF. The V and J genes are TRBV11-2 and TRBJ2-1, with D perhaps TRBD1 (6 bases). The germline V gene has CDR1 SGHAT and CDR2 FQNNGV. The CDR3 runs 19 residues. Between the trimmed V and J ends, which lost 2 bases and 0 bases, there was a span of 20 bases.

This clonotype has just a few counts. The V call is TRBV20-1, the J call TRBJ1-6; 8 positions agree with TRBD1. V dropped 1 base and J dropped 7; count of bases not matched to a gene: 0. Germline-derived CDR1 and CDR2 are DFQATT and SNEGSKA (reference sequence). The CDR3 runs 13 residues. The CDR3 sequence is CSARAGGNSPLHF. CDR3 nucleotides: TGCAGTGCTAGAGCAGGGGGCAATTCACCCCTCCACTTT.

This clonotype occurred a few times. CDR3 nucleotides: TGTGCCAGCAGGACCCGGGACTCCTCCATTCTCGGGGAGCTGTTTTTT. This translates into CASRTRDSSILGELFF. The gene calls are TRBV6-5 and TRBJ2-2; D perhaps matches TRBD2 (6 bases). With 6 bases removed from V and 7 bases from J, the gap between germline ends came to 21 bases. The CDR3 loop spans 16 amino acids. Germline V gives CDR1 MNHEY, CDR2 SVGAGI.

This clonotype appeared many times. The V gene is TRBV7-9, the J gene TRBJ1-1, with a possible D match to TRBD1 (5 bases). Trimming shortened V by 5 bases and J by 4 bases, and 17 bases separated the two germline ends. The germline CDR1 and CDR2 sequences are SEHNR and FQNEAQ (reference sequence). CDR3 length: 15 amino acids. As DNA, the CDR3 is TGTGCCAGCAGCGGTGGTAGGGGCATGAGCACTGAAGCTTTCTTT. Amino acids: CASSGGRGMSTEAFF.

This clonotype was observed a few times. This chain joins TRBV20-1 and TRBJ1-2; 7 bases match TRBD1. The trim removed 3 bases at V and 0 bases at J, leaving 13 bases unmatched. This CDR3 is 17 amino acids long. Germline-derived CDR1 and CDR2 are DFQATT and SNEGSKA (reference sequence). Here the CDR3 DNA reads TGCAGTGCTAGTTTGCGACAGGGAAAGACCACTAACTATGGCTACACCTTC. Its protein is CSASLRQGKTTNYGYTF.